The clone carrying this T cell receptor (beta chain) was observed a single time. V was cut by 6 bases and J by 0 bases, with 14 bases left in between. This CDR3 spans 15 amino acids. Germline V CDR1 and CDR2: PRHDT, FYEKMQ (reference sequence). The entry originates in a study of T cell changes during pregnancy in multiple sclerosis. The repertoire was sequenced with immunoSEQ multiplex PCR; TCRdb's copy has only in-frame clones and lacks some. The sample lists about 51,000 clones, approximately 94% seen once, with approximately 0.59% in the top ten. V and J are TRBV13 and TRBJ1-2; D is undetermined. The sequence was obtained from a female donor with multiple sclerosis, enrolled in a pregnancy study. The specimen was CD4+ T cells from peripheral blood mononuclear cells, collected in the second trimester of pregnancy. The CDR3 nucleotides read TGTGCCAGCAGGCAAGCTCCGGGGACTAACTATGGCTACACCTTC. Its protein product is CASRQAPGTNYGYTF.